The 25 T cell receptor beta chains below were found in one sample sequenced in a study of T-cell reconstitution after alpha-beta-depleted transplantation in children. The library targeted TCRbeta and was prepared with unique molecular identifiers. TCRdb redid the calling of the PCR reads with MiXCR, one entry per CDR3 protein. The sample consists of under 450,000 distinct CDR3 sequences, 15% to 20% of them appearing once. The sample was PBMCs, mostly from graft donor cells, taken 360 days after TCRalphabeta/CD19-depleted stem cell transplant. The receptors were gathered from a boy younger than two who had a stem cell transplant for Wiskott-Aldrich syndrome, so the T cells may come from the graft donor.

This clonotype has more than one count but fewer than ten. The chain's CDR3 is CAIREFDRNPYEQYF. For the CDR3, the DNA is TGTGCCATTCGCGAATTCGACAGGAACCCCTACGAGCAGTACTTC. The chain links TRBV10-3 to TRBJ2-7, with D maybe TRBD1 (6 bases). From germline, CDR1 is ENHRY and CDR2 SYGVKD. The CDR3 has 15 amino acids. The ends were cut back, 9 bases at V and 2 bases at J, with 20 bases in the middle.

The genes are TRBV29-1 and TRBJ2-7; D is unresolved. Trimming stripped 2 bases from V and 8 bases from J, with 10 bases between. Germline CDR1 is SQVTM and CDR2 is ANQGSEA. The CDR3 is 11 residues long. CDR3: CSVELLRQQYF. The CDR3 DNA sequence: TGCAGCGTTGAACTGCTGCGGCAGCAGTACTTC.

The chain employs TRBV20-1 and TRBJ1-6, with D unresolved. Trimming removed 1 base from V and 6 bases from J, with 10 bases in between. Germline values: CDR1 DFQATT, CDR2 SNEGSKA (reference sequence). The length of the CDR3 is 14 residues. This chain's CDR3 is CSARVGQINSPLHF. Written as DNA, the CDR3 is TGCAGTGCTAGAGTAGGGCAGATTAATTCACCCCTCCACTTT.

This clonotype was observed a few times. The chain uses TRBV24-1 and TRBJ2-1, with 8 bases identical to TRBD2. CDR3 length: 15 amino acids. V lost 1 base and J lost 6; bases outside the gene matches: 4. Germline CDR1 and CDR2: KGHDR and SFDVKD. CDR3 protein: CATSDFPGTSNEQFF. The CDR3, as DNA: TGTGCCACCAGTGATTTTCCCGGGACTAGCAATGAGCAGTTCTTC.

This clonotype was detected only a few times. The rearrangement joins TRBV5-1 to TRBJ2-2, with D unclear. V was shortened by 4 bases and J by 2 bases, with 15 bases between the two germline ends. CDR3 size: 16 residues. Germline V lookup: CDR1 SGHRS, CDR2 YFSETQ. This chain's CDR3 is CASSQRQAGNTGELFF. CDR3 nucleotides: TGCGCCAGCAGCCAAAGACAAGCCGGCAACACCGGGGAGCTGTTTTTT.

The table lists this clonotype with a few counts. The V call is TRBV28, the J call TRBJ1-5; D is ambiguous. Germline V lookup: CDR1 MDHEN, CDR2 SYDVKM. The CDR3 sequence is 21 residues long. V was shortened by 2 bases and J by 0 bases, with 26 bases between the two germline ends. CDR3 sequence reads: CASSLTPSHGIFGISNQPQHF. The CDR3 coding sequence is TGTGCCAGCAGTTTAACCCCTAGTCACGGAATATTTGGCATTAGCAATCAGCCCCAGCATTTT.

This clonotype has just a few counts. The chain employs TRBV5-6 and TRBJ2-4; 11 bases match TRBD1. Germline V gene sequence: CDR1 SGHDT, CDR2 YYEEEE. With 6 bases clipped from V and 5 bases from J, the junction kept 10 bases outside the gene matches. The CDR3 extends over 16 amino acids. The DNA of the CDR3 is TGTGCCAGCACCTCTAAGAGGGGACAGGGGGAAAACATTCAGTACTTC. It is translated as CASTSKRGQGENIQYF.

This clonotype was picked up a small number of times. This chain uses TRBV10-3 with TRBJ1-1; 7 positions agree with TRBD1. Germline V gene lookup returns CDR1 ENHRY and CDR2 SYGVKD. V lost 3 bases and J lost 2; bases outside the gene matches: 6. The CDR3 runs to 15 residues. The CDR3 reads CAISDRGGRNTEAFF. CDR3 DNA sequence: TGTGCCATCAGTGACAGGGGGGGGCGAAACACTGAAGCTTTCTTT.

The chain links TRBV24-1 to TRBJ2-5; D might be TRBD2 (5 bases). This CDR3 has 14 amino acids. Trimming stripped 4 bases from V and 2 bases from J, with 10 bases between. CDR1 and CDR2 (germline): KGHDR, SFDVKD. In DNA form, the CDR3 reads TGTGCCACCAGTGACCCGGACTTTCAAGAGACCCAGTACTTC. Protein: CATSDPDFQETQYF.

This clonotype came up a few times. The J gene is TRBJ2-1, the V gene TRBV20-1; 15 bases map to TRBD2. CDR3 length: 16 residues. Germline values: CDR1 DFQATT, CDR2 SNEGSKA (reference sequence). The V segment lost 5 bases and the J segment 2 bases; nucleotides outside the gene matches: 4. The CDR3 is CSASGLAGGPYNEQFF. CDR3 DNA: TGCAGTGCTTCGGGACTAGCGGGAGGACCCTACAATGAGCAGTTCTTC.

The rearrangement uses TRBV4-1 and TRBJ2-6, with 9 bases lining up with TRBD2. V shed 4 bases and J 0 bases; nucleotides not matched to a gene: 16. The CDR3 runs to 21 residues. Germline V gives CDR1 MGHRA, CDR2 YSYEKL. CDR3 amino acids: CASSPFLGTGLANSGANVLTF. In DNA, the CDR3 is TGCGCCAGCAGCCCCTTCCTCGGGACCGGACTAGCGAACTCTGGGGCCAACGTCCTGACTTTC.

The chain combines TRBV7-8 with TRBJ2-6; 7 bases are shared with TRBD2. Germline CDR1 is SGHVS and CDR2 is FQNEAQ. The CDR3 loop spans 17 amino acids. The V and J ends lost 5 bases and 0 bases, in that order; junction bases with no gene match: 7. Written as DNA, the CDR3 is TGTGCCAGCAGCCCACGGCGGACTAGCTCTGGGGCCAACGTCCTGACTTTC. Its translation is CASSPRRTSSGANVLTF.

This clonotype has more than one count but fewer than ten. The gene calls are TRBV25-1 and TRBJ2-2, with D perhaps given as TRBD1 or TRBD2 (5 bases each). Trimming left V 6 bases short and J 6 bases short, with 17 bases between. Germline CDR1 and CDR2: MGHDK and SYGVNS. The CDR3 covers 15 residues. This CDR3 reads CASSFRDGGAGELFF. The CDR3, as DNA: TGTGCCAGCAGCTTCCGGGACGGAGGCGCCGGGGAGCTGTTTTTT.

This clonotype was observed at least ten times. The chain combines TRBV24-1 with TRBJ2-5; no definite D call. Trimming shortened V by 5 bases and J by 2 bases, and 14 bases separated the two germline ends. Germline V gene lookup returns CDR1 KGHDR and CDR2 SFDVKD. The CDR3 loop spans 15 amino acids. The CDR3 is CATSGAWAEQETQYF. In nucleotides, the CDR3 is TGTGCCACCAGTGGAGCGTGGGCGGAGCAAGAGACCCAGTACTTC.

The chain recombines TRBV28 with TRBJ1-1; 9 bases align to TRBD1. With V trimmed by 2 bases and J by 0 bases, 1 base remained unmatched. The V gene's germline CDR1 is MDHEN and CDR2 SYDVKM. This CDR3 contains 15 residues. CDR3 loop: CASSLRDRVNTEAFF. The CDR3, as DNA: TGTGCCAGCAGTTTACGGGACAGGGTGAACACTGAAGCTTTCTTT.

This chain joins TRBV5-1 and TRBJ2-3; TRBD2 aligns across 10 bases. Germline V gene sequence: CDR1 SGHRS, CDR2 YFSETQ. This CDR3 spans 17 amino acids. V was pared by 3 bases and J by 1 base, with 8 bases of the junction left unmatched. The DNA for the CDR3 is TGCGCCAGCAGCTCGTCACTAGCGGGGTCCGGCACAGATACGCAGTATTTT. Its protein product is CASSSSLAGSGTDTQYF. Looking up the rest from reference TRBV5-1 and TRBJ2-3 gives the full variable domain: KAGVTQTPRYLIKTRGQQVTLSCSPISGHRSVSWYQQTPGQGLQFLFEYFSETQRNKGNFPGRFSGRQFSNSRSEMNVSTLELGDSALYLCASSSSLAGSGTDTQYFGPGTRLTVL.

The chain uses TRBV5-1 and TRBJ2-3; D is ambiguous. From germline, CDR1 is SGHRS and CDR2 YFSETQ. The CDR3 runs 16 residues. V lost 0 bases to trimming and J lost 0 bases, with 11 bases between them. CDR3 region: CASSLAALGSTDTQYF. The CDR3 DNA reads as TGCGCCAGCAGCTTGGCAGCCCTAGGCAGCACAGATACGCAGTATTTT.

The table lists this clonotype with a few counts. The CDR3 nucleotides are TGTGCCAGCAGCTTAGCCCGTTCGAGACAGGGCACAGATACGCAGTATTTT. Translation gives CASSLARSRQGTDTQYF. V gene TRBV7-8 combines with J gene TRBJ2-3; possible D gene TRBD1, 6 bases. The CDR3 contains 17 residues. Germline CDR1 and CDR2: SGHVS and FQNEAQ. The V end was cut by 0 bases, the J end by 1 base, with 14 bases between.

This sequence joins TRBV11-3 and TRBJ2-1; D is uncertain. Germline CDR1 and CDR2: SGHNT and YENEEA. The ends were cut back, 6 bases at V and 2 bases at J, with 11 bases in the middle. The CDR3 contains 14 residues. In DNA, the CDR3 is TGTGCCAGCAGTAAACGTGAGACCTACAATGAGCAGTTCTTC. Translated: CASSKRETYNEQFF. The full variable domain, with the rest looked up from reference TRBV11-3 and TRBJ2-1, is EAGVVQSPRYKIIEKKQPVAFWCNPISGHNTLYWYLQNLGQGPELLIRYENEEAVDDSQLPKDRFSAERLKGVDSTLKIQPAELGDSAVYLCASSKRETYNEQFFGPGTRLTVL.

Only a few counts were recorded for this clonotype. The V gene is TRBV18, the J gene TRBJ2-7; D call uncertain. This CDR3 has 15 amino acids. CDR1 KGHSH and CDR2 LQKENI come from the germline V gene. Trimming took 4 bases from V and 0 from J, leaving 13 bases between them. The CDR3 DNA sequence: TGTGCCAGCTCACTCGTCCGGGCAGGCTCCTACGAGCAGTACTTC. This codes for CASSLVRAGSYEQYF.

The rearrangement uses TRBV12-3 or TRBV12-4 and TRBJ1-1; TRBD1 might be the D (5 bases). The CDR3 contains 13 residues. Trimming removed 3 bases at V and 8 bases at J, with 13 bases between. CDR3 DNA: TGTGCCAGCAGTTTGTTCATTCAGGGCGAAGCTTTCTTT. It encodes CASSLFIQGEAFF.

This clonotype came up a few times. The V gene is TRBV7-2, the J gene TRBJ1-6; perhaps TRBD1 as D (6 bases). The germline gives CDR1 SGHTA, CDR2 FQGNSA. V lost 5 bases to trimming and J lost 7 bases, with 15 bases between them. This CDR3 comprises 15 residues. The CDR3 loop is CASSAPGQGNSPLHF. DNA of the CDR3: TGTGCCAGCAGCGCGCCGGGACAAGGCAATTCACCCCTCCACTTT.

This clonotype has just a few counts. The V and J genes are TRBV20-1 and TRBJ2-1, with 8 bases fitting TRBD2. The CDR3 has 13 residues. Germline V gene lookup returns CDR1 DFQATT and CDR2 SNEGSKA (reference sequence). The CDR3, as DNA: TGCAGCGGGAATAGCGGGGTGGACAATGAGCAGTTCTTC. This gives the protein CSGNSGVDNEQFF.

The table lists this clonotype with a few counts. The J gene is TRBJ2-7, the V gene TRBV29-1; 10 bases align to TRBD1. With V trimmed by 3 bases and J by 0 bases, 11 bases remained unmatched. CDR3 length: 17 amino acids. Germline V gene sequence: CDR1 SQVTM, CDR2 ANQGSEA. CDR3 protein: CSVESPLGQGSSYEQYF. The CDR3 DNA is TGCAGCGTTGAGAGCCCCTTGGGACAGGGGAGCTCCTACGAGCAGTACTTC.

CDR3 amino acids: CASSSGRPPYEQYF. The CDR3 region has the DNA TGTGCCAGCAGCTCAGGCCGTCCCCCTTACGAGCAGTACTTC. V and J are TRBV7-2 and TRBJ2-7; D unresolved. Germline values: CDR1 SGHTA, CDR2 FQGNSA. This CDR3 has 14 amino acids. Trimming removed 4 bases at V and 4 bases at J, with 14 bases between.